Described below is a single TCR beta chain sequence and its context. The CDR3 consists of 14 residues. V was cut by 4 bases and J by 8 bases, with 15 bases left in between. Per the germline V gene, CDR1 is SGHDT and CDR2 is YYEEEE. Sequenced by immunoSEQ multiplex PCR; TCRdb stores in-frame clones only, minus some. The sample lists 140,000 to 150,000 clones, approximately 93% occurring once. The data derive from a study of T cell responses to AZD1222 COVID-19 vaccine. This receptor was identified in an adult in good health. The genes are TRBV5-6 and TRBJ1-4, with D unresolved. This specimen consisted of peripheral blood, obtained on day 0 of AZD1222 vaccination. The CDR3 nucleotides are TGTGCCAGCAGCCCCACCCCCAGTGGAGAAAAACTGTTTTTT. It encodes CASSPTPSGEKLFF.